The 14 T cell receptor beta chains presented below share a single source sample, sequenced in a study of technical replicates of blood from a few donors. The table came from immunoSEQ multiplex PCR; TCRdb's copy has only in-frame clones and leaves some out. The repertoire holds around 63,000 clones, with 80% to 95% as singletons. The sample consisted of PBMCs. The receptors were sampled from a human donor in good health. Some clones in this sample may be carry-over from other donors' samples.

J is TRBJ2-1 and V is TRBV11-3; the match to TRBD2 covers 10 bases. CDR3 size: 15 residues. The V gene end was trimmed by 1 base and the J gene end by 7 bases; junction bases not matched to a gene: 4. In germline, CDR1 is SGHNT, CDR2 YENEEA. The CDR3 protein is CASSLAGLARNEQFF. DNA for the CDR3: TGTGCCAGCAGCTTAGCGGGACTAGCGCGGAATGAGCAGTTCTTC.

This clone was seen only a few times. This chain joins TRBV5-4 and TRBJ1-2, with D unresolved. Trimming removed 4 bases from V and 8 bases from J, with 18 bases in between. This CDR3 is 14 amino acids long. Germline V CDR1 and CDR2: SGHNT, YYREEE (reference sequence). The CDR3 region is CASSEAGSSRGYTF. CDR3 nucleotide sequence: TGTGCCAGCAGCGAAGCCGGGTCCTCTCGGGGCTACACCTTC.

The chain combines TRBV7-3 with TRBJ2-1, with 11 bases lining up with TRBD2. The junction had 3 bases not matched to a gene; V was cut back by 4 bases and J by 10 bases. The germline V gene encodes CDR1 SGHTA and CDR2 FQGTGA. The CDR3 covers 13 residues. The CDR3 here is CASSSGTSGEQFF. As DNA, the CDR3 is TGTGCCAGCAGCTCAGGGACTAGCGGAGAGCAGTTCTTC.

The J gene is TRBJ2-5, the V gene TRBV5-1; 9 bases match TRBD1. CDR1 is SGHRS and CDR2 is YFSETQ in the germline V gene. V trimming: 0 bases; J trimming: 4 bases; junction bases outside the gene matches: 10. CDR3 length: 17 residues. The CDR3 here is CASSLGLFTGGAETQYF. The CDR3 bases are TGCGCCAGCAGCTTGGGTCTCTTTACAGGGGGCGCAGAGACCCAGTACTTC.

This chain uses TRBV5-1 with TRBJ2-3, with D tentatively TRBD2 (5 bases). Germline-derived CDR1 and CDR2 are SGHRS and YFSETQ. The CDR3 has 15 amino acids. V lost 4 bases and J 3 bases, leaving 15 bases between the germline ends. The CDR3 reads CASSRVGGLTDTQYF. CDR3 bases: TGCGCCAGCAGCAGGGTGGGCGGGTTAACAGATACGCAGTATTTT. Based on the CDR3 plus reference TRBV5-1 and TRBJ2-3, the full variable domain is KAGVTQTPRYLIKTRGQQVTLSCSPISGHRSVSWYQQTPGQGLQFLFEYFSETQRNKGNFPGRFSGRQFSNSRSEMNVSTLELGDSALYLCASSRVGGLTDTQYFGPGTRLTVL.

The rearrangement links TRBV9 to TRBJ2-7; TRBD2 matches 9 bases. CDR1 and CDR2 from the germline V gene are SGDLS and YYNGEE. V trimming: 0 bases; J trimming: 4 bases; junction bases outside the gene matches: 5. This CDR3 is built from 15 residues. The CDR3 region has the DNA TGTGCCAGCAGCGTAGAGGCTAGCGGGACGTACGAGCAGTACTTC. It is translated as CASSVEASGTYEQYF.

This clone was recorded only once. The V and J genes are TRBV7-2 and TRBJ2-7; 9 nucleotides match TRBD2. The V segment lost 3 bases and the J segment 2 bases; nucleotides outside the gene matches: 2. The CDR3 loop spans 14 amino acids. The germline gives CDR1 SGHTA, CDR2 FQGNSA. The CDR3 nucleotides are TGTGCCAGCAGCTTTGGCGGGAGGGCCTACGAGCAGTACTTC. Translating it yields CASSFGGRAYEQYF.

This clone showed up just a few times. The CDR3 nucleotides read TGTGCCTGGACGGCGGGTCAGTATGGCTACACCTTC. It specifies CAWTAGQYGYTF. The genes are TRBV30 and TRBJ1-2; D remains unclear. This CDR3 region has 12 residues. Trimming took off 4 bases at V and 5 bases at J, with 11 bases between the two ends. In germline, CDR1 is GTSNPN, CDR2 SVGIG (reference sequence).

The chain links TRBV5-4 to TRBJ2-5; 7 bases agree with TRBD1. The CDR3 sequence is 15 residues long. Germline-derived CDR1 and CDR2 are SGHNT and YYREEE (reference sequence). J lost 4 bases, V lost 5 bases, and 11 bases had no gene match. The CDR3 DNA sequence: TGTGCCAGCAGATTCGACAGGGTTGCGTCAGAGACCCAGTACTTC. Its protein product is CASRFDRVASETQYF.

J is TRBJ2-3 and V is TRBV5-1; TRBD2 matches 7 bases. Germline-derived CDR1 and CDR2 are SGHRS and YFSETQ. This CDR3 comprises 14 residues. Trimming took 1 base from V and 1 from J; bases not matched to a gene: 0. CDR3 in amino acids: CASSLLAGTDTQYF. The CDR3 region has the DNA TGCGCCAGCAGCTTGCTAGCGGGCACAGATACGCAGTATTTT. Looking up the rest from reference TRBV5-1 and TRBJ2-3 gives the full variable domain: KAGVTQTPRYLIKTRGQQVTLSCSPISGHRSVSWYQQTPGQGLQFLFEYFSETQRNKGNFPGRFSGRQFSNSRSEMNVSTLELGDSALYLCASSLLAGTDTQYFGPGTRLTVL.

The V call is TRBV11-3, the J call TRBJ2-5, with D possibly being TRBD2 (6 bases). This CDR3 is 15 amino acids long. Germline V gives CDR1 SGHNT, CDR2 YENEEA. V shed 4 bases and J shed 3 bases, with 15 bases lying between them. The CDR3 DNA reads TGTGCCAGCAGCTCGCACCGGGACTCCGAAGAGACCCAGTACTTC. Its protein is CASSSHRDSEETQYF.

CDR3 protein: CASSVMTGVTDTQYF. The CDR3, as DNA: TGTGCCAGCAGCGTTATGACAGGGGTTACAGATACGCAGTATTTT. V gene TRBV11-2 combines with J gene TRBJ2-3; TRBD1 aligns across 8 bases. The CDR3 has 15 residues. The germline CDR1 and CDR2 sequences are SGHAT and FQNNGV. J was trimmed by 3 bases and V by 5 bases; bases with no gene match: 7.

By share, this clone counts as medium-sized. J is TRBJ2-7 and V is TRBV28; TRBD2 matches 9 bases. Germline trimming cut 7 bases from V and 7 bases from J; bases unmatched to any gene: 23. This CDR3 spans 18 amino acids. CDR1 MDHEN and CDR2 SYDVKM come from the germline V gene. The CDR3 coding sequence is TGTGCCAGCATCTGGGCTAGCGGGGTCCTGGGGCCTATGGAGGAGCAGTACTTC. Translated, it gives CASIWASGVLGPMEEQYF.

The CDR3 sequence is CASSEPGQLQETQYF. CDR3 DNA sequence: TGCGCCAGCAGCGAACCGGGACAACTTCAAGAGACCCAGTACTTC. The genes are TRBV5-1 and TRBJ2-5, with D maybe TRBD1 (6 bases). Germline values: CDR1 SGHRS, CDR2 YFSETQ. V was cut by 4 bases and J by 2 bases, with 15 bases left in between. CDR3 length: 15 amino acids. The entire variable domain, with the rest obtained from reference TRBV5-1 and TRBJ2-5, is as follows: KAGVTQTPRYLIKTRGQQVTLSCSPISGHRSVSWYQQTPGQGLQFLFEYFSETQRNKGNFPGRFSGRQFSNSRSEMNVSTLELGDSALYLCASSEPGQLQETQYFGPGTRLLVL.